These 23 T cell receptor beta chains share one sample of origin, sequenced in a study of shared clonotypes between healthy human individuals. Libraries were prepared by immunoSEQ multiplex PCR; TCRdb keeps only in-frame clonotypes and omits some of them. The repertoire holds some 1,900,000 clones, about 95% seen once, with under 1.5% in the top ten. The naive CD8 subset, CD45RO-negative cells positively selected for CCR7, excluded terminally differentiated effector memory CD45RA+ cells. The sequenced sample consisted of naive CD8+ T cells sorted from blood. Receptors originate from a man aged 18 to 29 in good health.

Comments on this clone: Within the sample, other DNA sequences also encode this same CDR3. This sequence joins TRBV18 and TRBJ2-5, with D unclear. Trimming pared 0 bases from V and 1 base from J, leaving 3 bases between. This CDR3 is built from 13 residues. Looked up from germline, CDR1 is KGHSH and CDR2 is LQKENI. Here the CDR3 reads CASSPPAQETQYF. The CDR3 region has the DNA TGTGCCAGCTCACCACCGGCCCAAGAGACCCAGTACTTC. Filled out from reference TRBV18 and TRBJ2-5, the complete variable domain reads NAGVMQNPRHLVRRRGQEARLRCSPMKGHSHVYWYRQLPEEGLKFMVYLQKENIIDESGMPKERFSAEFPKEGPSILRIQQVVRGDSAAYFCASSPPAQETQYFGPGTRLLVL.

Comments on this clone: An end of the junction differs from the germline gene, which may be a read error. The genes are TRBV2 and TRBJ2-7; a weak D match, TRBD1 (7 bases). CDR1 is SNHLY and CDR2 is FYNNEI in the germline V gene. The CDR3 is made up of 12 amino acids. This CDR3 is CASSDGSSRGDF. The DNA of the CDR3 is TGTGCCAGCAGTGATGGTAGTAGCAGGGGGGACTTC.

The rearrangement links TRBV27 to TRBJ2-7; D gene uncertain. The ends were cut back, 3 bases at V and 3 bases at J, with 9 bases in the middle. Per the germline V gene, CDR1 is MNHEY and CDR2 is SMNVEV (reference sequence). The CDR3 runs 13 residues. CDR3 loop: CASSFSDYYEQYF. The CDR3 region has the DNA TGTGCCAGCAGTTTCTCGGATTACTACGAGCAGTACTTC.

The chain is built from TRBV7-9 and TRBJ2-1; D is possibly TRBD1 or TRBD2 (5 bases each). The ends were cut back, 8 bases at V and 5 bases at J, with 16 bases in the middle. Germline V gene sequence: CDR1 SEHNR, CDR2 FQNEAQ (reference sequence). This CDR3 is built from 14 residues. The CDR3 loop reads CASDPGTANNEQFF. DNA for the CDR3: TGTGCCAGCGACCCCGGGACGGCGAACAATGAGCAGTTCTTC.

The rearrangement uses TRBV19 and TRBJ1-1; TRBD1 might be the D (5 bases). This CDR3 is built from 11 residues. Trimming pared 6 bases from V and 9 bases from J, leaving 11 bases between. The V gene's germline CDR1 is LNHDA and CDR2 SQIVND (reference sequence). The chain's CDR3 is CASRAAGKAFF. CDR3 nucleotide sequence: TGTGCCAGTAGGGCGGCAGGGAAAGCTTTCTTT. Full variable domain (missing parts from reference TRBV19 and TRBJ1-1): DGGITQSPKYLFRKEGQNVTLSCEQNLNHDAMYWYRQDPGQGLRLIYYSQIVNDFQKGDIAEGYSVSREKKESFPLTVTSAQKNPTAFYLCASRAAGKAFFGQGTRLTVV.

V and J are TRBV9 and TRBJ1-2, with D tentatively TRBD1 (5 bases). The germline V and J ends were trimmed by 4 bases and 8 bases, with 15 bases remaining between them. The CDR3 spans 13 residues. Germline CDR1 is SGDLS and CDR2 is YYNGEE. CDR3 residues: CASSYGHVQGYTF. The CDR3, as DNA: TGTGCCAGCAGCTACGGACATGTTCAGGGCTACACCTTC. The whole variable domain, remainder taken from reference TRBV9 and TRBJ1-2, is DSGVTQTPKHLITATGQRVTLRCSPRSGDLSVYWYQQSLDQGLQFLIQYYNGEERAKGNILERFSAQQFPDLHSELNLSSLELGDSALYFCASSYGHVQGYTFGSGTRLTVV.

The chain uses TRBV4-1 and TRBJ1-1; possibly TRBD1 for D (5 bases). V lost 0 bases and J lost 3, with 14 bases in between. CDR1 and CDR2 from the germline V gene are MGHRA and YSYEKL. This CDR3 has 16 amino acids. CDR3 sequence reads: CASSQDLEGPDTEAFF. The CDR3 nucleotides are TGCGCCAGCAGCCAAGATCTCGAGGGGCCGGACACTGAAGCTTTCTTT.

The chain joins TRBV6-5 to TRBJ1-2; a possible D gene is TRBD1 (5 bases). CDR1 is MNHEY and CDR2 is SVGAGI in the germline V gene. V was shortened by 4 bases and J by 8 bases, with 17 bases between the two germline ends. This CDR3 spans 14 amino acids. In nucleotides, the CDR3 is TGTGCCAGCAGTTTCCCTGGGGGGGGTGGCGGCTACACCTTC. Translated, it gives CASSFPGGGGGYTF.

This chain links TRBV4-1 with TRBJ2-2; no clear D gene. Between the trimmed V and J ends, which lost 0 bases and 0 bases, there was a span of 8 bases. Looked up from germline, CDR1 is MGHRA and CDR2 is YSYEKL. The CDR3 runs 16 residues. CDR3 sequence: CASSQEGFANTGELFF. In nucleotides, the CDR3 is TGCGCCAGCAGCCAAGAGGGATTCGCGAACACCGGGGAGCTGTTTTTT.

Details on this clone: This sample includes further DNA sequences coding for the same CDR3. DNA for the CDR3: TGTGCCAGCAGCCCTGGGGGGGGTGACACAGATACGCAGTATTTT. Residues: CASSPGGGDTDTQYF. The J gene is TRBJ2-3, the V gene TRBV11-3, with 7 bases lining up with TRBD2. This CDR3 is built from 15 residues. Unmatched junction bases numbered 7, after V lost 5 bases and J lost 2 bases. Per the germline V gene, CDR1 is SGHNT and CDR2 is YENEEA.

The V gene is TRBV5-4, the J gene TRBJ1-2, with TRBD1 matching over 11 bases. Germline CDR1 is SGHNT and CDR2 is YYREEE (reference sequence). The CDR3 has 14 residues. With 3 bases clipped from V and 3 bases from J, the junction kept 1 base outside the gene matches. The CDR3 loop is CASSSGQGDYGYTF. The CDR3 DNA reads as TGTGCCAGCAGCTCGGGACAGGGGGACTATGGCTACACCTTC.

This rearrangement joins TRBV27 to TRBJ2-7; 8 bases align to TRBD1. The V gene's germline CDR1 is MNHEY and CDR2 SMNVEV (reference sequence). V gave up 4 bases and J gave up 5 bases; unmatched junction bases: 7. The CDR3 spans 14 residues. The CDR3 spells CASSSRTGIHEQYF. DNA for the CDR3: TGTGCCAGCAGTTCCAGGACAGGGATCCACGAGCAGTACTTC.

V gene TRBV7-9 combines with J gene TRBJ1-2; D is perhaps TRBD1 (6 bases). V was cut by 5 bases and J by 4 bases, with 17 bases left in between. CDR3 length: 15 residues. CDR1 is SEHNR, CDR2 FQNEAQ, per germline (reference sequence). The CDR3 loop is CASSSGTSTLYGYTF. The CDR3 DNA follows: TGTGCCAGCAGCAGCGGGACATCGACCCTCTATGGCTACACCTTC.

The rearrangement joins TRBV15 to TRBJ2-7; 8 positions agree with TRBD1. The CDR3 has 14 residues. The V and J ends lost 2 bases and 6 bases, in that order; junction bases with no gene match: 6. Germline V gene data show CDR1 as LNHNV and CDR2 as YYDKDF (reference sequence). The CDR3 region is CATSRRTGSAEQYF. As DNA, the CDR3 is TGTGCCACCAGCAGACGGACAGGGTCCGCCGAGCAGTACTTC.

This clone is a singleton in its sample. The rearrangement links TRBV6-5 to TRBJ2-3, with TRBD1 matching 8 bases. Germline CDR1 is MNHEY and CDR2 is SVGAGI. The CDR3 loop spans 15 amino acids. V trimming: 1 base; J trimming: 5 bases; junction bases outside the gene matches: 5. The CDR3 here is CASSYLQGVGDTQYF. CDR3 bases: TGTGCCAGCAGTTACTTACAGGGGGTGGGAGATACGCAGTATTTT.

The table lists this clone with a count of one. At the DNA level, this CDR3 is encoded by other sequences in the same sample as well. The V call is TRBV9, the J call TRBJ2-5; the D is unclear. Between the trimmed V and J ends, which lost 0 bases and 2 bases, there was a span of 8 bases. CDR3 length equals 14 residues. Germline values: CDR1 SGDLS, CDR2 YYNGEE. CDR3 nucleotides: TGTGCCAGCAGCGTAGGTGGAGCACAAGAGACCCAGTACTTC. Its translation is CASSVGGAQETQYF.

This clone was detected once. The chain has TRBV30 and TRBJ1-2, with unresolved D. CDR3 length: 14 amino acids. The germline CDR1 and CDR2 sequences are GTSNPN and SVGIG (reference sequence). Trimming stripped 0 bases from V and 6 bases from J, with 14 bases between. CDR3 in DNA: TGTGCCTGGAGTGTACTAAATGGAGGAGATGGCTACACCTTC. This codes for CAWSVLNGGDGYTF.

CDR3: CASSPSQGPYSYEQYF. DNA for the CDR3: TGTGCCAGCAGCCCATCCCAGGGCCCTTACTCCTACGAGCAGTACTTC. The chain couples TRBV27 to TRBJ2-7; possibly TRBD1 for D (5 bases). Trimming left V 6 bases short and J 0 bases short, with 18 bases between. The CDR3 contains 16 residues. Germline V CDR1 and CDR2: MNHEY, SMNVEV (reference sequence).

The V gene is TRBV6-5, the J gene TRBJ2-1; 9 bases line up with TRBD2. Germline CDR1 and CDR2: MNHEY and SVGAGI. Unmatched junction bases numbered 2, after V lost 2 bases and J lost 9 bases. The CDR3 runs to 13 residues. The CDR3 DNA follows: TGTGCCAGCAGTTACGCGGGAGGGGGTGAGCAGTTCTTC. It encodes CASSYAGGGEQFF.

The chain employs TRBV4-3 and TRBJ2-7; no firm D call. V was shortened by 0 bases and J by 3 bases, with 15 bases between the two germline ends. The germline gives CDR1 LGHNA, CDR2 YSLEER. This CDR3 has 16 amino acids. The CDR3, as DNA: TGCGCCAGCAGCCAAGACCGACATCCCTCCGGCTACGAGCAGTACTTC. It is translated as CASSQDRHPSGYEQYF.

This rearrangement joins TRBV28 to TRBJ1-4, with D hard to call. This CDR3 region has 15 residues. Trimming removed 0 bases at V and 7 bases at J, with 12 bases between. Germline loops: CDR1 MDHEN, CDR2 SYDVKM. The DNA for the CDR3 is TGTGCCAGCAGTTTATGGAGGGAGTCGATTGAAAAACTGTTTTTT. Translated: CASSLWRESIEKLFF.

Turning to this clone: The junction differs from germline at one of its ends, possibly a read error. The V and J genes are TRBV5-6 and TRBJ1-1; possibly TRBD1 for D (5 bases). The CDR3 is made up of 14 amino acids. From germline, CDR1 is SGHDT and CDR2 YYEEEE. Here the CDR3 reads CASSLAGINTEAFF. As DNA, the CDR3 is TGTGCCAGCAGTTTGGCAGGGATTAACACTGAAGCTTTCTTT.

V usage is TRBV7-9 and J usage is TRBJ2-7, with TRBD2 matching 7 bases. The CDR3 runs 14 residues. Per germline, CDR1 SEHNR and CDR2 FQNEAQ (reference sequence). V was clipped by 1 base and J by 3 bases; unmatched bases: 3. CDR3 protein: CASSLDGLVYEQYF. The CDR3 DNA reads as TGTGCCAGCAGCTTAGACGGACTAGTCTACGAGCAGTACTTC. Combining the CDR3 with reference TRBV7-9 and TRBJ2-7 gives the whole variable domain DTGVSQNPRHKITKRGQNVTFRCDPISEHNRLYWYRQTLGQGPEFLTYFQNEAQLEKSRLLSDRFSAERPKGSFSTLEIQRTEQGDSAMYLCASSLDGLVYEQYFGPGTRLTVT.